This T cell receptor (beta chain) was observed in a study of blood T cell repertoires in COVID-19. Study information: Sample material is recorded as cDNA or gDNA derived from T cells, B-cell-depleted T cells, or PBMCs.

The method was immunoSEQ multiplex PCR; TCRdb's version includes in-frame clones alone and lacks a portion of them. The table includes 350,000 to 450,000 clones, around nine tenths detected once. Trimming took 8 bases from V and 4 from J, leaving 9 bases between them. Germline V gives CDR1 KGHSH, CDR2 LQKENI. This CDR3 region has 12 residues. The receptor's source is a woman aged 40 to 50 with COVID-19, enrolled during active disease. The chain is built from TRBV18 and TRBJ2-1, with a weak D call TRBD1 (5 bases). The sequencing sample was made of peripheral blood. CDR3 sequence reads: CASRRQYNEQFF. Here the CDR3 DNA reads TGTGCCAGCCGCCGACAGTACAATGAGCAGTTCTTC. The variable domain in full, completed from reference TRBV18 and TRBJ2-1, reads NAGVMQNPRHLVRRRGQEARLRCSPMKGHSHVYWYRQLPEEGLKFMVYLQKENIIDESGMPKERFSAEFPKEGPSILRIQQVVRGDSAAYFCASRRQYNEQFFGPGTRLTVL.